This TCR beta chain is from a study of response to subunit inactivated influenza vaccine. TCRdb re-called the RT-PCR reads with MiXCR, one entry per CDR3 protein. Of 500,000 to 650,000 distinct CDR3 sequences detected, approximately 7.1% appear once; the ten largest clones hold over 10%. The germline V and J ends were trimmed by 1 base and 5 bases, with 6 bases remaining between them. The CDR3 sequence is 12 residues long. CDR1 is SGHDT and CDR2 is YYEEEE in the germline V gene. General observations from the study: Every seasonal influenza vaccination brings in few new T cells, the authors suggested.

About this clonotype: Its antigen is not identified.

Sequenced material: PBMCs from blood, taken approximately 25 months after vaccination. V usage is TRBV5-6 and J usage is TRBJ2-5; D is uncertain. The receptor was isolated from a man in his fifties or sixties who received an inactivated influenza vaccine. The CDR3 bases are TGTGCCAGCAGCTTGTCCGTCGAGACCCAGTACTTC. As protein: CASSLSVETQYF.